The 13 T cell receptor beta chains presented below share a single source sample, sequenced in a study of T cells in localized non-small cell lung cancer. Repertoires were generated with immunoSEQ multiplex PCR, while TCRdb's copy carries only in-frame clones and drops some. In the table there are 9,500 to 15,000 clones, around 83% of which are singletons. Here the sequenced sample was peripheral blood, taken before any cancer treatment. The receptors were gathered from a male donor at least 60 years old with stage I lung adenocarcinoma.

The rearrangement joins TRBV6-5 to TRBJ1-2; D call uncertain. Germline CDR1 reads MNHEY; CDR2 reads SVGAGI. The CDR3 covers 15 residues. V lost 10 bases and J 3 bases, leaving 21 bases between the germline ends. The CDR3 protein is CATTGRAGRDYGYTF. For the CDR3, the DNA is TGTGCCACCACCGGGAGGGCGGGAAGGGACTATGGCTACACCTTC.

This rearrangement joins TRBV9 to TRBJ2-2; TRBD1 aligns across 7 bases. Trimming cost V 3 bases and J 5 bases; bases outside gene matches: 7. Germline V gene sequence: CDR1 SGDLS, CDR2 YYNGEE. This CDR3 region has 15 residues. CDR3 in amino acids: CASSAPTGSTGELFF. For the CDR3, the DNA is TGTGCCAGCAGCGCCCCGACAGGGAGTACCGGGGAGCTGTTTTTT.

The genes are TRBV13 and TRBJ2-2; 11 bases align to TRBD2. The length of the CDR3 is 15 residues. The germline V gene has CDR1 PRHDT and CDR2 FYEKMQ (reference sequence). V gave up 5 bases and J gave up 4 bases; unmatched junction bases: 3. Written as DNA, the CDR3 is TGTGCCAGCAGCCTTAGCGGGAGGGCCACCGGGGAGCTGTTTTTT. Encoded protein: CASSLSGRATGELFF.

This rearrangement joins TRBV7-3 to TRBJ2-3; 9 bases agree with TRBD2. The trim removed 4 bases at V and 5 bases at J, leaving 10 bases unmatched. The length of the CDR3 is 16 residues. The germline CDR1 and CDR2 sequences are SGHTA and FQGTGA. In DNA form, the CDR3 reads TGTGCCAGCAGCTCCTACGCGGGAGGGCCGGAAGATACGCAGTATTTT. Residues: CASSSYAGGPEDTQYF.

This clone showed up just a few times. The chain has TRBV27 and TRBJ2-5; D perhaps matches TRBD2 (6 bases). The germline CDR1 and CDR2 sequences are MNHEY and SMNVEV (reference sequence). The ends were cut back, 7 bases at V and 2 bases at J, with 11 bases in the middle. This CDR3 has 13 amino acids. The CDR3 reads CASIGGDQETQYF. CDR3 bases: TGTGCCAGCATCGGGGGAGATCAAGAGACCCAGTACTTC.

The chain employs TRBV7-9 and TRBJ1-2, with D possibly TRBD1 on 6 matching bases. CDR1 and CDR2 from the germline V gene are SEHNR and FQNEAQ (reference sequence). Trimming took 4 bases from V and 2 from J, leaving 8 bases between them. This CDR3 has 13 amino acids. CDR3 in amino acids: CASSWGQNYGYTF. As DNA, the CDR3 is TGTGCCAGCAGCTGGGGACAAAACTATGGCTACACCTTC.

The CDR3 loop is CASRDQAKNIQYF. CDR3 nucleotides: TGTGCCAGCAGGGATCAAGCCAAAAACATTCAGTACTTC. V usage is TRBV6-1 and J usage is TRBJ2-4; D is undetermined. Trimming cost V 6 bases and J 0 bases, with 6 bases left between them. The CDR3 has 13 residues. Germline V gene data show CDR1 as MNHNS and CDR2 as SASEGT.

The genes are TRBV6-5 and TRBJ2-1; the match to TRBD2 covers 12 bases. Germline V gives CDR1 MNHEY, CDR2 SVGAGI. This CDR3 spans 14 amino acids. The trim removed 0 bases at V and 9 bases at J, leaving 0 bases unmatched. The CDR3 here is CASSYSLAGGEQFF. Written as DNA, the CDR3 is TGTGCCAGCAGTTACTCACTAGCGGGAGGTGAGCAGTTCTTC.

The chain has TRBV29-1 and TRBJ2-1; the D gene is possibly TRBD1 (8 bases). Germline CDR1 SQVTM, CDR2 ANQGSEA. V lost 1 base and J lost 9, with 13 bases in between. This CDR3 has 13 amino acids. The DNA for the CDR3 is TGCAGCGTTGAAGGGACAGGGAGGGGTGAGCAGTTCTTC. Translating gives CSVEGTGRGEQFF.

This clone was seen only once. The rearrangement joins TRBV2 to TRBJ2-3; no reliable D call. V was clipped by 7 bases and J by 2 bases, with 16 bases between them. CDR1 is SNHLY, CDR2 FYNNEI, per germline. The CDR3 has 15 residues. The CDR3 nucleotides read TGTGCCAGCACCTCCAATTCGGTCCCCACAGATACGCAGTATTTT. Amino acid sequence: CASTSNSVPTDTQYF.

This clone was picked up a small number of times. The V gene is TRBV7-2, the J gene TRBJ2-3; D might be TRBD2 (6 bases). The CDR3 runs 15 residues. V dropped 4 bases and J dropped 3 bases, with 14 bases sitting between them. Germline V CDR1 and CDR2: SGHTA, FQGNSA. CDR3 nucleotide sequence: TGTGCCAGCAGCTATTCGGCGGGGAGGACAGATACGCAGTATTTT. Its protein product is CASSYSAGRTDTQYF. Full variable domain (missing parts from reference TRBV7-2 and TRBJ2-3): GAGVSQSPSNKVTEKGKDVELRCDPISGHTALYWYRQSLGQGLEFLIYFQGNSAPDKSGLPSDRFSAERTGGSVSTLTIQRTQQEDSAVYLCASSYSAGRTDTQYFGPGTRLTVL.

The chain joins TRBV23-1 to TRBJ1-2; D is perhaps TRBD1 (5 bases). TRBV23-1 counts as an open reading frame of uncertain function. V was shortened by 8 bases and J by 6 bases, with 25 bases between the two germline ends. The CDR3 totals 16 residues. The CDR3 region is CASLPPSREEPHGYTF. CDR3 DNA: TGCGCCAGCCTACCTCCTTCCAGGGAAGAACCTCATGGCTACACCTTC.

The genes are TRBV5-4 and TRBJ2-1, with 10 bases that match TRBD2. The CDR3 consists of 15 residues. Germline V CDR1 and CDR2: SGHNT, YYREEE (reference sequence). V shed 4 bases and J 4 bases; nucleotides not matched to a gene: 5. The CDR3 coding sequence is TGTGCCAGCAGCCCTGGGACTAGCGTGTACAATGAGCAGTTCTTC. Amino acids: CASSPGTSVYNEQFF.